One sample yielded the 17 T cell receptor beta chains listed below, sequenced in a study of T cell responses to AZD1222 COVID-19 vaccine. Measured with immunoSEQ multiplex PCR; TCRdb has only the in-frame clones, and not every one. Among around 150,000 clones listed, approximately 90% were seen once. Source: peripheral blood, taken on day 0 of AZD1222 vaccination. The receptors derive from an adult in good health.

This chain links TRBV4-3 with TRBJ2-3, with 11 bases that match TRBD2. Trimming took 0 bases from V and 8 from J; bases not matched to a gene: 7. The CDR3 consists of 16 residues. Per the germline V gene, CDR1 is LGHNA and CDR2 is YSLEER. The CDR3: CASSQDRLAGGATQYF. CDR3 DNA: TGCGCCAGCAGCCAAGATCGCCTAGCGGGAGGCGCTACGCAGTATTTT.

This chain connects TRBV19 to TRBJ2-3, with a possible D match to TRBD2 (6 bases). V dropped 1 base and J dropped 5 bases, with 16 bases sitting between them. The CDR3 has 16 amino acids. From germline, CDR1 is LNHDA and CDR2 SQIVND (reference sequence). The DNA of the CDR3 is TGTGCCAGTAGTATAGCACCGGGAGCGTTAGTAGATACGCAGTATTTT. Its protein product is CASSIAPGALVDTQYF.

The chain has TRBV9 and TRBJ1-2, with TRBD1 matching 9 bases. After removal of 4 bases from V and 4 bases from J, the junction contained 8 bases not matched to a gene. CDR3 length equals 15 residues. Looked up from germline, CDR1 is SGDLS and CDR2 is YYNGEE. In DNA form, the CDR3 reads TGTGCCAGCAGCATAACGGGACAGGGATTCTATGGCTACACCTTC. Its translation: CASSITGQGFYGYTF. Looking up the rest from reference TRBV9 and TRBJ1-2 gives the full variable domain: DSGVTQTPKHLITATGQRVTLRCSPRSGDLSVYWYQQSLDQGLQFLIQYYNGEERAKGNILERFSAQQFPDLHSELNLSSLELGDSALYFCASSITGQGFYGYTFGSGTRLTVV.

The rearrangement joins TRBV30 to TRBJ2-2; D remains ambiguous. The V and J ends lost 1 base and 5 bases respectively, with 2 bases between them. This CDR3 is 11 amino acids long. Germline V CDR1 and CDR2: GTSNPN, SVGIG (reference sequence). CDR3 sequence (DNA): TGTGCCTGGAGTGAAACCGGGGAGCTGTTTTTT. Translated, it gives CAWSETGELFF. The variable domain in full, with the rest retrieved from reference TRBV30 and TRBJ2-2, is SQTIHQWPATLVQPVGSPLSLECTVEGTSNPNLYWYRQAAGRGLQLLFYSVGIGQISSEVPQNLSASRPQDRQFILSSKKLLLSDSGFYLCAWSETGELFFGEGSRLTVL.

The CDR3 bases are TGTGCCAGTAGGGGGACGGGAGGGTACACCGGGGAGCTGTTTTTT. As protein: CASRGTGGYTGELFF. The rearrangement uses TRBV19 and TRBJ2-2, with 8 bases lining up with TRBD2. The ends lost 6 bases at V and 3 bases at J; junction bases unmatched: 6. From germline, CDR1 is LNHDA and CDR2 SQIVND (reference sequence). The CDR3 length is 15 residues.

This clone was observed a few times. The chain couples TRBV28 to TRBJ2-7; D is unresolved. CDR1 and CDR2 (germline): MDHEN, SYDVKM. Between the trimmed V and J ends, which lost 7 bases and 2 bases, there was a span of 9 bases. The CDR3 consists of 12 residues. This chain's CDR3 is CASTVGAYEQYF. CDR3 in DNA: TGTGCCAGCACGGTTGGGGCCTACGAGCAGTACTTC.

V usage is TRBV4-3 and J usage is TRBJ2-1, with D perhaps matching TRBD2 (5 bases). Trimming removed 4 bases from V and 1 base from J, with 14 bases in between. This CDR3 is built from 16 residues. Germline values: CDR1 LGHNA, CDR2 YSLEER. For the CDR3, the DNA is TGCGCCAGCAGCCGGAGGCTTCGTTCTTCCTACAATGAGCAGTTCTTC. Translation: CASSRRLRSSYNEQFF.

The rearrangement links TRBV19 to TRBJ1-5; D is unresolved. CDR3 length equals 14 residues. Trimming left V 1 base short and J 7 bases short, with 11 bases between. The germline V gene encodes CDR1 LNHDA and CDR2 SQIVND (reference sequence). The CDR3 reads CASSIGGFGQPQHF. CDR3 nucleotide sequence: TGTGCCAGTAGTATAGGAGGCTTCGGGCAGCCCCAGCATTTT.

V is TRBV4-1 and J is TRBJ2-7, with 10 bases fitting TRBD1. J lost 5 bases, V lost 5 bases, and 6 bases had no gene match. CDR3 length: 14 amino acids. Germline CDR1 and CDR2: MGHRA and YSYEKL. CDR3 sequence: CASSKWDRGHEQYF. As DNA, the CDR3 is TGCGCCAGCAGCAAATGGGACAGGGGCCACGAGCAGTACTTC.

This rearrangement joins TRBV12-3 or TRBV12-4 to TRBJ2-2; 7 bases fit TRBD1. CDR3 size: 13 residues. V gave up 4 bases and J gave up 5 bases; unmatched junction bases: 1. The CDR3 here is CASSSTGTGELFF. Written as DNA, the CDR3 is TGTGCCAGCAGTTCGACAGGGACCGGGGAGCTGTTTTTT.

This rearrangement joins TRBV21-1 to TRBJ1-1. TRBV21-1 is designated a pseudogene. CDR3 length: 14 amino acids. CDR3 sequence reads: CASSEETGAREAFF. The CDR3 DNA sequence: TGTGCCAGCAGCGAAGAGACGGGGGCGCGTGAAGCTTTCTTT.

The chain carries TRBV7-2 and TRBJ2-5; 7 bases fit TRBD2. CDR3 size: 14 residues. J was trimmed by 5 bases and V by 0 bases; bases with no gene match: 3. Germline-derived CDR1 and CDR2 are SGHTA and FQGNSA. The CDR3 sequence is CASSLAGAGETQYF. As DNA, the CDR3 is TGTGCCAGCAGCTTAGCAGGAGCGGGGGAGACCCAGTACTTC. The full variable domain, completed using reference TRBV7-2 and TRBJ2-5, is GAGVSQSPSNKVTEKGKDVELRCDPISGHTALYWYRQSLGQGLEFLIYFQGNSAPDKSGLPSDRFSAERTGGSVSTLTIQRTQQEDSAVYLCASSLAGAGETQYFGPGTRLLVL.

By proportion, this clone is medium-sized (0.01 to 0.1%). The chain joins TRBV11-2 to TRBJ2-3; no clear D gene. CDR1 is SGHAT and CDR2 is FQNNGV in the germline V gene. This CDR3 comprises 14 residues. Trimming took 3 bases from V and 4 from J, leaving 11 bases between them. The CDR3 DNA reads as TGTGCCAGCAGCTTCTGGGGTGGTGCAGATACGCAGTATTTT. It encodes CASSFWGGADTQYF.

The J gene is TRBJ2-7, the V gene TRBV19; a possible D gene is TRBD1 (6 bases). The CDR3 runs 15 residues. Trimming pared 5 bases from V and 2 bases from J, leaving 16 bases between. Germline CDR1 reads LNHDA; CDR2 reads SQIVND (reference sequence). The CDR3 nucleotides are TGTGCCAGTAGTCTGGATGGCAGGGGCGCCTACGAGCAGTACTTC. Amino acid sequence: CASSLDGRGAYEQYF.

The chain couples TRBV12-3 or TRBV12-4 to TRBJ2-1; no clear D. This CDR3 has 12 amino acids. The V and J ends lost 0 bases and 9 bases respectively, with 6 bases between them. CDR3 in amino acids: CASSLASTEQFF. In DNA, the CDR3 is TGTGCCAGCAGTTTAGCCTCTACTGAGCAGTTCTTC.

The chain is built from TRBV4-3 and TRBJ1-1; the D is unclear. The germline V gene has CDR1 LGHNA and CDR2 YSLEER. The CDR3 totals 15 residues. The V end lost 5 bases, the J end lost 5 bases, and 18 bases lay between the germline ends. In DNA, the CDR3 is TGCGCCAGCAGCTACCACCGGGCAGGTCAGACTGAAGCTTTCTTT. Protein sequence: CASSYHRAGQTEAFF.

This clone was recorded only once. V gene TRBV11-3 combines with J gene TRBJ1-6; D is ambiguous. V lost 1 base and J lost 6, with 10 bases in between. The germline gives CDR1 SGHNT, CDR2 YENEEA. The CDR3 has 15 residues. The CDR3 bases are TGTGCCAGCAGCTTAGGAGGACGGACTAATTCACCCCTCCACTTT. Protein sequence: CASSLGGRTNSPLHF.